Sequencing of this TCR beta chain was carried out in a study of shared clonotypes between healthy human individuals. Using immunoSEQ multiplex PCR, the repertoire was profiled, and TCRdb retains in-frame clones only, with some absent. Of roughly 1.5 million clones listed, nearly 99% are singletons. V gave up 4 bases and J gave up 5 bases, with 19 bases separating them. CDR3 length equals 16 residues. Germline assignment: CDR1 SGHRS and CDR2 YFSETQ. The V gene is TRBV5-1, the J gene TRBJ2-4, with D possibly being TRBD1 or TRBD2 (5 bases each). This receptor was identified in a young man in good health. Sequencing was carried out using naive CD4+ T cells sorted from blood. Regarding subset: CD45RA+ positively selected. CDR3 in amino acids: CASSRNTGLGENIQYF. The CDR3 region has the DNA TGCGCCAGCAGCCGTAACACGGGGCTTGGGGAAAACATTCAGTACTTC.